Following are 20 T cell receptor beta chains from one sample sequenced in a study of metastatic and nonmetastatic thyroid tumors. Treatment of any kind had been given to no patient before thyroid surgery. TCRdb re-called the PCR reads via MiXCR. Of approximately 26,000 clones in the sample, roughly 24% were seen once. Sequenced input: blood. The receptors here all came from a female donor with papillary thyroid cancer or a benign thyroid nodule (not recorded which). Some clones in this sample may be carry-over from other donors' samples.

V and J are TRBV30 and TRBJ2-7; D remains unclear. V lost 0 bases and J 3 bases, leaving 9 bases between the germline ends. CDR1 and CDR2 (germline): GTSNPN, SVGIG (reference sequence). The length of the CDR3 is 13 residues. CDR3 amino acids: CAWSVVSHYEQYF. CDR3 nucleotide sequence: TGTGCCTGGAGTGTAGTGTCCCACTACGAGCAGTACTTC.

The chain is built from TRBV20-1 and TRBJ2-7, with TRBD2 identical over 9 bases. The CDR3 extends over 13 amino acids. CDR1 DFQATT and CDR2 SNEGSKA come from the germline V gene (reference sequence). Germline trimming cut 3 bases from V and 7 bases from J; bases unmatched to any gene: 7. CDR3 amino acids: CSASGLAIEEQYF. Written as DNA, the CDR3 is TGCAGTGCTAGCGGACTAGCGATTGAAGAGCAGTACTTC.

The CDR3 DNA reads as TGTGCCTGGGAACAGGGGTACTATGGCTACACCTTC. Its protein is CAWEQGYYGYTF. The gene calls are TRBV30 and TRBJ1-2, with 7 bases fitting TRBD1. The CDR3 covers 12 residues. Germline lookup yields CDR1 GTSNPN and CDR2 SVGIG (reference sequence). V trimming: 5 bases; J trimming: 3 bases; junction bases outside the gene matches: 3.

In its sample, this clone was seen many times. The chain is built from TRBV2 and TRBJ2-3; 8 bases agree with TRBD1. V was pared by 6 bases and J by 1 base, with 6 bases of the junction left unmatched. Germline V CDR1 and CDR2: SNHLY, FYNNEI. The CDR3 loop spans 15 amino acids. CDR3: CASSHGQGGTDTQYF. The CDR3 region has the DNA TGTGCCAGCAGCCATGGACAGGGAGGCACAGATACGCAGTATTTT.

About this clone: A much larger clone lies one base from this, so it may be a read error. The J gene is TRBJ1-1, the V gene TRBV10-1; D call uncertain. CDR3 length equals 12 residues. CDR1 and CDR2 (germline): WNHNN, SYGVQD (reference sequence). The CDR3 nucleotides are TGCGCCAGCAGTGCACTGGGCACTGAAGCTTTCTTC. This gives the protein CASSALGTEAFF.

Concerning this clone: This CDR3 fails to terminate in the conserved phenylalanine or tryptophan, so it likely reflects a read error. It is unclear where the CDR3 begins or ends on the DNA, so no DNA is shown, and the CDR3 is as TCRdb lists it. The chain links TRBV20-1 to TRBJ2-7. Inclusive of both ends, the CDR3 amounts to 8 amino acids. Germline CDR1 DFQATT, CDR2 SNEGSKA (reference sequence). CDR3 loop: CSARERSS.

By sample fraction, this clone is medium-sized. This chain joins TRBV5-5 and TRBJ1-2; tentative D call: TRBD1 (6 bases). Trimming pared 0 bases from V and 4 bases from J, leaving 7 bases between. The CDR3 covers 13 residues. Germline V lookup: CDR1 SGHKS, CDR2 YYEKEE (reference sequence). CDR3 sequence: CASSLGTVYGYTF. CDR3 DNA sequence: TGTGCCAGCAGCTTGGGGACAGTCTATGGCTACACCTTC.

This clone showed up many times. The rearrangement links TRBV24-1 to TRBJ2-3, with D perhaps matching TRBD1 or TRBD2 (7 bases each). Trimming stripped 5 bases from V and 1 base from J, with 12 bases between. This CDR3 is 15 amino acids long. Germline loops: CDR1 KGHDR, CDR2 SFDVKD. The CDR3 sequence is CATSGGGTGTDTQYF. CDR3 coding DNA: TGTGCCACCAGTGGGGGAGGGACAGGCACAGATACGCAGTATTTT.

The chain joins TRBV5-1 to TRBJ2-7; no definite D call. The length of the CDR3 is 13 residues. Trimming took 2 bases from V and 2 from J, leaving 8 bases between them. Germline V gives CDR1 SGHRS, CDR2 YFSETQ. CDR3 nucleotide sequence: TGCGCCAGCAGCTTTGAGAGTACCTACGAGCAGTACTTC. Protein product: CASSFESTYEQYF.

Many counts were recorded for this clone. The chain links TRBV19 to TRBJ1-1; D is unresolved. The germline V gene has CDR1 LNHDA and CDR2 SQIVND (reference sequence). The CDR3 totals 16 residues. V lost 3 bases, J lost 0 bases, and 14 bases lay in between. The CDR3 DNA follows: TGTGCCAGTAGTATGAGTGGAAGACGGCTGAACACTGAAGCTTTCTTT. Amino acids: CASSMSGRRLNTEAFF.

This clone was counted at least ten times. The V and J genes are TRBV11-2 and TRBJ1-4, with D tentatively TRBD1 (5 bases). The CDR3 is made up of 15 amino acids. Between the trimmed V and J ends, which lost 5 bases and 11 bases, there was a span of 21 bases. Germline CDR1 is SGHAT and CDR2 is FQNNGV. The DNA of the CDR3 is TGTGCCAGCAGCGATCCGAAGGGGTGGGTCGGGAAACTGTTTTTT. It codes for CASSDPKGWVGKLFF.

This clone was detected many times. The V call is TRBV12-3 or TRBV12-4, the J call TRBJ2-5, with TRBD2 identical over 14 bases. This CDR3 is built from 16 residues. V shed 5 bases and J 7 bases; nucleotides not matched to a gene: 9. The CDR3 nucleotides read TGTGCCAGCAGTGGGATAGGACTAGCGGGAGGAGGGACCCAGTACTTC. Its protein product is CASSGIGLAGGGTQYF.

A note on this clone: The CDR3 does not end in the conserved phenylalanine or tryptophan, so this is likely a read error. It is unclear where the CDR3 begins or ends on the DNA, so no DNA is shown, and the CDR3 is as TCRdb lists it. V and J are TRBV20-1 and TRBJ2-6; the table's D call of TRBD1 was not tested on the DNA. Ends included, the CDR3 has 14 residues. Germline V gene sequence: CDR1 DFQATT, CDR2 SNEGSKA (reference sequence). The CDR3 loop reads CVGTGGAGANVLNS.

This clone occurred a few times. V is TRBV6-4 and J is TRBJ2-2; D gene ambiguous. This CDR3 spans 15 amino acids. V lost 3 bases and J 5 bases, leaving 13 bases between the germline ends. Germline CDR1 reads MRHNA; CDR2 reads SNTAGT. For the CDR3, the DNA is TGTGCCAGCAGTGAGGGCCCTGACCTGACCGGGGAGCTGTTTTTT. Translating it yields CASSEGPDLTGELFF.

There are many counts of this clone. V usage is TRBV29-1 and J usage is TRBJ2-5; D not resolved. In germline, CDR1 is SQVTM, CDR2 ANQGSEA. The ends were cut back, 8 bases at V and 1 base at J, with 11 bases in the middle. This CDR3 has 12 residues. CDR3 sequence reads: CSTYSGQETQYF. Written as DNA, the CDR3 is TGCAGCACTTATTCAGGCCAAGAGACCCAGTACTTC. The full variable domain, with the rest looked up from reference TRBV29-1 and TRBJ2-5, is SAVISQKPSRDICQRGTSLTIQCQVDSQVTMMFWYRQQPGQSLTLIATANQGSEATYESGFVIDKFPISRPNLTFSTLTVSNMSPEDSSIYLCSTYSGQETQYFGPGTRLLVL.

This clone was observed many times. The CDR3 sequence is CASSGASGDNEQFF. DNA for the CDR3: TGTGCCAGCAGCGGGGCTAGCGGGGACAATGAGCAGTTCTTC. This chain connects TRBV9 to TRBJ2-1; 9 bases fit TRBD2. The CDR3 consists of 14 residues. V gave up 3 bases and J gave up 5 bases; unmatched junction bases: 3. Germline CDR1 SGDLS, CDR2 YYNGEE.

This clone showed up many times. The chain is built from TRBV5-1 and TRBJ2-3, with D perhaps matching TRBD1 (7 bases). V was pared by 9 bases and J by 0 bases, with 14 bases between. The CDR3 covers 14 residues. Per germline, CDR1 SGHRS and CDR2 YFSETQ. The CDR3 DNA reads as TGCGCCACCCGCCAGGGGGGAAGCACAGATACGCAGTATTTT. It codes for CATRQGGSTDTQYF. Together with reference TRBV5-1 and TRBJ2-3, the CDR3 gives the full variable domain: KAGVTQTPRYLIKTRGQQVTLSCSPISGHRSVSWYQQTPGQGLQFLFEYFSETQRNKGNFPGRFSGRQFSNSRSEMNVSTLELGDSALYLCATRQGGSTDTQYFGPGTRLTVL.

This clone was observed many times. J is TRBJ1-1 and V is TRBV5-6; D is unclear. The CDR3 has 14 amino acids. Trimming removed 1 base from V and 3 bases from J, with 10 bases in between. Germline-derived CDR1 and CDR2 are SGHDT and YYEEEE. The CDR3 DNA sequence: TGTGCCAGCAGCTTGCCCGGGAGCGACACTGAAGCTTTCTTT. It codes for CASSLPGSDTEAFF.

The table lists this clone with a few counts. The chain combines TRBV2 with TRBJ1-2; D is undetermined. The V gene lost 3 bases and the J gene lost 7 bases, with 9 bases spanning the gap. This CDR3 region has 12 residues. Germline CDR1 and CDR2: SNHLY and FYNNEI. CDR3 residues: CASSDEVPGYTF. The CDR3 DNA sequence: TGTGCCAGCAGTGACGAGGTACCTGGCTACACCTTC.

V is TRBV2 and J is TRBJ1-5; D ambiguous. The V end was cut by 5 bases, the J end by 1 base, with 12 bases between. CDR1 is SNHLY and CDR2 is FYNNEI in the germline V gene. CDR3 length: 15 amino acids. The CDR3 sequence is CASSFDGWSNQPQHF. The CDR3 DNA sequence: TGTGCCAGCAGTTTCGATGGTTGGAGCAATCAGCCCCAGCATTTT.